The sequence of this T cell receptor (beta chain) was determined in a study of OX40 agonist ivuxolimab in advanced cancers. The assay was immunoSEQ multiplex PCR, and TCRdb's table has in-frame clones only and misses some. In the table there are about 61,000 clones, 85% to 90% of which are singletons. Trimming cost V 3 bases and J 0 bases, with 13 bases left between them. Germline V gives CDR1 LNHDA, CDR2 SQIVND (reference sequence). This CDR3 has 16 residues. Concerning this clone: Its antigen remains unidentified.

Findings and limits, study-wide: Some nonresponders also had low normalized T-cell clonal expansion. CD4+ and CD8+ T cells in blood underwent clonal expansion by week 6 at 0.1 to 3.0 mg/kg. No determination was made of the antigen specificity of the expanded peripheral T cells.

No patient had autoimmune disease or received systemic immunosuppression. The sequence was collected from an adult with an advanced solid tumor such as melanoma, head and neck, liver or kidney cancer. Sequences were derived from CD4+ or CD8+ T cells sorted from blood, sampled in a trial of the OX40 agonist ivuxolimab. The chain is built from TRBV19 and TRBJ2-3; D perhaps matches TRBD2 (6 bases). Here the CDR3 reads CASSMSAAGSTDTQYF. CDR3 coding DNA: TGTGCCAGTAGTATGTCCGCGGCGGGAAGCACAGATACGCAGTATTTT.